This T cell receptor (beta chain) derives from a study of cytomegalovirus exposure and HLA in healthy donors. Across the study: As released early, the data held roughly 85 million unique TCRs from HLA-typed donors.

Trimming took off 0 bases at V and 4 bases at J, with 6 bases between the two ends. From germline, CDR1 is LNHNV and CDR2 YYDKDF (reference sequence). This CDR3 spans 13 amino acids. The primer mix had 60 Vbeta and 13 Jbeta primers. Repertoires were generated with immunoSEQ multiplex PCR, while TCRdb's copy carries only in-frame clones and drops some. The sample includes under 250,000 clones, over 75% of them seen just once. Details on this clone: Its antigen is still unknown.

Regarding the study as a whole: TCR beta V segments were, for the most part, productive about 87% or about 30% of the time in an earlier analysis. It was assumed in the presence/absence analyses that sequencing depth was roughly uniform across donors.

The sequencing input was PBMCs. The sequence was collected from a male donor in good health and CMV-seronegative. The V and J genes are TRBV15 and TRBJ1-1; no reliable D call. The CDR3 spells CATSRDPGTEAFF. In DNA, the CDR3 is TGTGCCACCAGCAGAGATCCCGGCACTGAAGCTTTCTTT. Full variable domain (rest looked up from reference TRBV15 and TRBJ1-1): DAMVIQNPRYQVTQFGKPVTLSCSQTLNHNVMYWYQQKSSQAPKLLFHYYDKDFNNEADTPDNFQSRRPNTSFCFLDIRSPGLGDTAMYLCATSRDPGTEAFFGQGTRLTVV.